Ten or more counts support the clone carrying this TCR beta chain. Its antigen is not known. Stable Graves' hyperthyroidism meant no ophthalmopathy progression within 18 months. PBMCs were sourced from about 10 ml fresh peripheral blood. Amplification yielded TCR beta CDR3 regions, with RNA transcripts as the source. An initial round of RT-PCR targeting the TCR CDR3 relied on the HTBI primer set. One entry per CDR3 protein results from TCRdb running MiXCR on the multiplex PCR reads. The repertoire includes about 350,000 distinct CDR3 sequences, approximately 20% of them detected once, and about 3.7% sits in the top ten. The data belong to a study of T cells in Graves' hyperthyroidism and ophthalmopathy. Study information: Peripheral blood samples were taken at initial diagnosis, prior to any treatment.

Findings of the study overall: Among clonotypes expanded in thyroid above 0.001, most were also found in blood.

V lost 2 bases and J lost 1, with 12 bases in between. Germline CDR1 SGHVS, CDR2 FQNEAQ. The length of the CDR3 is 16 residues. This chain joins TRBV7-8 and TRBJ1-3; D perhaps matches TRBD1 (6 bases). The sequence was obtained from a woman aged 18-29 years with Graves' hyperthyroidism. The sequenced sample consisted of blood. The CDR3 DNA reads TGTGCCAGCAGCTTAATGCAGGGGTCTTCTGGAAACACCATATATTTT. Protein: CASSLMQGSSGNTIYF.